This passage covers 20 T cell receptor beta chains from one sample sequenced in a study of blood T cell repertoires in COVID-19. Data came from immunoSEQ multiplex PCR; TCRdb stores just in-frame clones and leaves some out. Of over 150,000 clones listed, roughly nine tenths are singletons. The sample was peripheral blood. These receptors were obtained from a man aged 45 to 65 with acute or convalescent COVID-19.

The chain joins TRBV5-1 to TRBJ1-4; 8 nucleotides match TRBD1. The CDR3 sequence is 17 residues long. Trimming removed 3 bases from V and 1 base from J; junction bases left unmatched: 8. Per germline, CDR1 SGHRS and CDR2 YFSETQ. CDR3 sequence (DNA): TGCGCCAGCAGCTCCCGGGACAGGAGGGGAACTAATGAAAAACTGTTTTTT. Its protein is CASSSRDRRGTNEKLFF.

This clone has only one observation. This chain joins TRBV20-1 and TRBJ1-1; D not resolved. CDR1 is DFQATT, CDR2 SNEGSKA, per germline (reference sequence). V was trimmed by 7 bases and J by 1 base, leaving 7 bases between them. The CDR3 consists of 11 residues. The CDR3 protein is CSVYWNTEAFF. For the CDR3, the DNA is TGCAGTGTTTATTGGAACACTGAAGCTTTCTTT.

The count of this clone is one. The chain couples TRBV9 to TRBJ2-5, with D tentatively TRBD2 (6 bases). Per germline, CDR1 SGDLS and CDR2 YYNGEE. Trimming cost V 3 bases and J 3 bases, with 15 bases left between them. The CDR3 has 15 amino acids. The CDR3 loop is CASSAFGTPKETQYF. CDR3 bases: TGTGCCAGCAGCGCCTTCGGGACTCCAAAAGAGACCCAGTACTTC.

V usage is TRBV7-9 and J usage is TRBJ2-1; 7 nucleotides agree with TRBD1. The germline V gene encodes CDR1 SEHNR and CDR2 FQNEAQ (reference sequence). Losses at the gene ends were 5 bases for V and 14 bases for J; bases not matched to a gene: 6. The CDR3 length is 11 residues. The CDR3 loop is CASSQLGQKFF. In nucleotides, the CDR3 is TGTGCCAGCAGCCAACTGGGACAGAAGTTCTTC.

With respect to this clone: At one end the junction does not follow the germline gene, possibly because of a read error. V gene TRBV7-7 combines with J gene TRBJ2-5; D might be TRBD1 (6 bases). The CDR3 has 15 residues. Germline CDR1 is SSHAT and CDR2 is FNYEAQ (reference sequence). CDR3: CASSIRTGLQETQYF. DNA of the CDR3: TGTGCTAGCAGCATTAGAACAGGGCTACAAGAGACCCAGTACTTC.

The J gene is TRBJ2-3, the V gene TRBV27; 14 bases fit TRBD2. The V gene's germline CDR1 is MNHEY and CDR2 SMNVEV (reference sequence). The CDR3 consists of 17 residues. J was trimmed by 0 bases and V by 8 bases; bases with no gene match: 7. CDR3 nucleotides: TGTGCCAGCGGAAGACTAGCGGGGGGGACCAGCACAGATACGCAGTATTTT. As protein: CASGRLAGGTSTDTQYF.

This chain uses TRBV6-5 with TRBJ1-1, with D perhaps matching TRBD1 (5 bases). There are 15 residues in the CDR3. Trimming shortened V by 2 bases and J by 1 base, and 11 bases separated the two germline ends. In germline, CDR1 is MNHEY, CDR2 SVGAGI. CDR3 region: CASSYGRGRNTEAFF. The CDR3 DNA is TGTGCCAGCAGTTACGGGCGGGGGAGGAACACTGAAGCTTTCTTT.

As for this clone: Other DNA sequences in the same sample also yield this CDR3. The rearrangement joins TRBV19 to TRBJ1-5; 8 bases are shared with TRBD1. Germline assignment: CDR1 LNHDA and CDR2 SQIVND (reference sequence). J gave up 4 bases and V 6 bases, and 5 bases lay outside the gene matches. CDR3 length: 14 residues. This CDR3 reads CASSGTGGNQPQHF. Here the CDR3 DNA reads TGTGCCAGTAGCGGCACAGGGGGTAATCAGCCCCAGCATTTT.

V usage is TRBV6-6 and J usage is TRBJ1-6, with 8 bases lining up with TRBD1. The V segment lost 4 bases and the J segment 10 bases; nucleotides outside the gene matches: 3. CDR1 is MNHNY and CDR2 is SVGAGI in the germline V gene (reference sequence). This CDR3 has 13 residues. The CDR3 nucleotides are TGTGCCAGCAGTTCCGACAGGGGCTCACCCCTCCACTTT. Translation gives CASSSDRGSPLHF.

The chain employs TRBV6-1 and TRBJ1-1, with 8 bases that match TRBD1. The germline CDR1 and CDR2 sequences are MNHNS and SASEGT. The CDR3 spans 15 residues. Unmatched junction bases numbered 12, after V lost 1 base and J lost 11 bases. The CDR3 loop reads CASSEEFSGGWRAFF. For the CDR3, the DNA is TGTGCCAGCAGTGAAGAGTTTTCAGGGGGCTGGCGGGCTTTCTTT.

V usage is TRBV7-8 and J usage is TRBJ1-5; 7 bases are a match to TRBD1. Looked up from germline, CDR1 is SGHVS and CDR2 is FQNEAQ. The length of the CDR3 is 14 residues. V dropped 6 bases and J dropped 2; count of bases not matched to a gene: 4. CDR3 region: CASRQGMGNQPQHF. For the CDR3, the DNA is TGTGCCAGCAGACAGGGGATGGGCAATCAGCCCCAGCATTTT. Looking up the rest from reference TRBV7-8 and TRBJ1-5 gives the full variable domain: GAGVSQSPRYKVAKRGQDVALRCDPISGHVSLFWYQQALGQGPEFLTYFQNEAQLDKSGLPSDRFFAERPEGSVSTLKIQRTQQEDSAVYLCASRQGMGNQPQHFGDGTRLSIL.

CDR3: CASSEQANPETQYF. The CDR3 DNA reads as TGTGCCAGCAGTGAACAGGCGAATCCAGAGACCCAGTACTTC. V and J are TRBV6-1 and TRBJ2-5; no reliable D call. Deletions cut 2 bases from V and 4 bases from J, with 11 bases between. Germline loops: CDR1 MNHNS, CDR2 SASEGT. This CDR3 is 14 amino acids long.

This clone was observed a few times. The CDR3 DNA reads TGTGCCAGCAACTCCGGACAGGGTGGGTCCAGGACTGAAGCTTTCTTT. Protein sequence: CASNSGQGGSRTEAFF. This rearrangement joins TRBV5-8 to TRBJ1-1; 8 bases agree with TRBD1. The V gene's germline CDR1 is SGHTS and CDR2 YDEGEE. This CDR3 is 16 amino acids long. V dropped 6 bases and J dropped 5; count of bases not matched to a gene: 15.

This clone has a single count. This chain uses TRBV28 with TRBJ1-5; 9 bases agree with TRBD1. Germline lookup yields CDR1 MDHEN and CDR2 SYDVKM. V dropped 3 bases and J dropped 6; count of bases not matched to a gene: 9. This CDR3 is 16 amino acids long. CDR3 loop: CASSFRATGGIQPQHF. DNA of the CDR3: TGTGCCAGCAGTTTTCGGGCGACAGGGGGGATTCAGCCCCAGCATTTT.

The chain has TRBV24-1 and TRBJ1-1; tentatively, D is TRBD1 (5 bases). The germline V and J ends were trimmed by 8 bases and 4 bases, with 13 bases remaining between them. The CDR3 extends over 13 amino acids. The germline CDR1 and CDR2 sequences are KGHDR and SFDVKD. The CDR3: CATMKGPSTEAFF. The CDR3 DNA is TGTGCCACCATGAAGGGGCCCTCCACTGAAGCTTTCTTT.

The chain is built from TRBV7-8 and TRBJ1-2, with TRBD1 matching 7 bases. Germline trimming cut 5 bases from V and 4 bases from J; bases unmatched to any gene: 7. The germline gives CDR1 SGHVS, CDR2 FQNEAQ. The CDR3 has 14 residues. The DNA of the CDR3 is TGTGCCAGCAGCCAACAGGGGCTGATCTATGGCTACACCTTC. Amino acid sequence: CASSQQGLIYGYTF.

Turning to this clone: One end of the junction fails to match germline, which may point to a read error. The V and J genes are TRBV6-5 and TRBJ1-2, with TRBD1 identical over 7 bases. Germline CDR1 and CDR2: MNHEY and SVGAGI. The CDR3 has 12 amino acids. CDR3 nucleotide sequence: TGTGCCAGCAGTTCGACCCGAGGGACAGACAACTTC. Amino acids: CASSSTRGTDNF.

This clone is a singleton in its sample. The CDR3 DNA reads TGCGCCAGCACGAGCGGGGTCTCCTACAATGAGCAGTTCTTC. Protein: CASTSGVSYNEQFF. This sequence joins TRBV4-1 and TRBJ2-1; 7 positions match TRBD2. The length of the CDR3 is 14 residues. CDR1 is MGHRA, CDR2 YSYEKL, per germline. The J segment lost 0 bases and the V segment lost 7 bases, leaving 3 bases of the junction unmatched.

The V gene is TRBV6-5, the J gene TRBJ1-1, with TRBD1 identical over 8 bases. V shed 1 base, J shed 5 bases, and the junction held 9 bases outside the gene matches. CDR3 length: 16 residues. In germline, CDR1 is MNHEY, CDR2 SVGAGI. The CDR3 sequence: CASSYLGGQGNTEAFF. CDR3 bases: TGTGCCAGCAGTTACTTGGGAGGACAGGGAAATACTGAAGCTTTCTTT.

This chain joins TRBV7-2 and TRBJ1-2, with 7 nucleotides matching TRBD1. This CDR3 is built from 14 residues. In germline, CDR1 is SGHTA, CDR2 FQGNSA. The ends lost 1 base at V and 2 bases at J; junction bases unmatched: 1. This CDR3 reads CASSLGGQNYGYTF. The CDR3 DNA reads TGTGCCAGCAGCTTAGGGGGACAGAACTATGGCTACACCTTC.